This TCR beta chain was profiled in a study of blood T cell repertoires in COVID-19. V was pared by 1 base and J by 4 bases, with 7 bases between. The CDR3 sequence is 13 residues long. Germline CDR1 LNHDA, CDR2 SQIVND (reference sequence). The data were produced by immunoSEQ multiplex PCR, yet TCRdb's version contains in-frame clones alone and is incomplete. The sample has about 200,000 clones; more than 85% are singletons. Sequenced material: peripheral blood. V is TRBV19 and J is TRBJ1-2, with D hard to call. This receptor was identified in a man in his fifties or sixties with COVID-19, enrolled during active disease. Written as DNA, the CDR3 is TGTGCCAGTAGTATAGGCGCGGTCTATGGCTACACCTTC. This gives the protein CASSIGAVYGYTF.